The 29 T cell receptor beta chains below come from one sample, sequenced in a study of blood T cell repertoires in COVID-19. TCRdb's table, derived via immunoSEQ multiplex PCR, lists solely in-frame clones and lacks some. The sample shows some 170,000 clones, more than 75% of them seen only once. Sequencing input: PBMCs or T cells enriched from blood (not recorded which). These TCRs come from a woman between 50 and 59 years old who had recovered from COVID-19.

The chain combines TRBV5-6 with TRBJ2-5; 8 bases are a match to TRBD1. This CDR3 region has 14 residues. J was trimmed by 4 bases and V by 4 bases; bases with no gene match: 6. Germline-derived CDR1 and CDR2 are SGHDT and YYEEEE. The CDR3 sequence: CASSPTGVRETQYF. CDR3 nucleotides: TGTGCCAGCAGCCCGACAGGGGTTCGAGAGACCCAGTACTTC.

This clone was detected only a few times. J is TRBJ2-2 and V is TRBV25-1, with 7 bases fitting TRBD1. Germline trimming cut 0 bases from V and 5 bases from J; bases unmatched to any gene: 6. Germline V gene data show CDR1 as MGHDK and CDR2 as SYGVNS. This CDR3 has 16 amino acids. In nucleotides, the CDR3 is TGTGCCAGCAGTGAATACGGCACAGGGGAAACCGGGGAGCTGTTTTTT. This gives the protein CASSEYGTGETGELFF.

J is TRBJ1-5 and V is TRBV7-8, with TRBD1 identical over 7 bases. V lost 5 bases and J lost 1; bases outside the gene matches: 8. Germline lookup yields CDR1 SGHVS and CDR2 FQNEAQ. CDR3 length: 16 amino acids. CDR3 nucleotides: TGTGCCAGCAGCCTCGGGACAGTTGGGAGCAATCAGCCCCAGCATTTT. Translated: CASSLGTVGSNQPQHF. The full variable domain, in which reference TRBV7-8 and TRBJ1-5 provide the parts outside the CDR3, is GAGVSQSPRYKVAKRGQDVALRCDPISGHVSLFWYQQALGQGPEFLTYFQNEAQLDKSGLPSDRFFAERPEGSVSTLKIQRTQQEDSAVYLCASSLGTVGSNQPQHFGDGTRLSIL.

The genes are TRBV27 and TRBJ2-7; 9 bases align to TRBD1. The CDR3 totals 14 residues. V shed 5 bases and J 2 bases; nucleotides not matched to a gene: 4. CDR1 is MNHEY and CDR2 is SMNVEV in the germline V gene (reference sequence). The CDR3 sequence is CASSPRQGAYEQYF. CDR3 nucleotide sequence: TGTGCCAGCAGTCCGCGACAGGGGGCCTACGAGCAGTACTTC.

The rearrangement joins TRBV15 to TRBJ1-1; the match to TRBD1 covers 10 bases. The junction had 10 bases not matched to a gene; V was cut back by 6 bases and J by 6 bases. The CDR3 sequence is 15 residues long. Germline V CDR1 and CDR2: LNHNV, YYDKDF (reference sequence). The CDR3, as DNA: TGTGCCACCAGAATCCAATCGGGACAGGGGTCTGAAGCTTTCTTT. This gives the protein CATRIQSGQGSEAFF.

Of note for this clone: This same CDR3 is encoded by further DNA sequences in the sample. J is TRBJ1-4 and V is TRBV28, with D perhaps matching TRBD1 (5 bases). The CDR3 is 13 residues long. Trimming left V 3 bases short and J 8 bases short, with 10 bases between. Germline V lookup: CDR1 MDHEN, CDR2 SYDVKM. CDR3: CASSLGGFEKLFF. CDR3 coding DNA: TGTGCCAGCAGTTTGGGGGGTTTCGAAAAACTGTTTTTT.

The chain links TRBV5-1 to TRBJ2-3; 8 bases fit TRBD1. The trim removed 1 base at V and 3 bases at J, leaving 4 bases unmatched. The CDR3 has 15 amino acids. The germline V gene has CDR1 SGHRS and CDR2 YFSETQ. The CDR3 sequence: CASSLLGQETDTQYF. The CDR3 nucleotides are TGCGCCAGCAGCTTGTTGGGACAGGAAACAGATACGCAGTATTTT.

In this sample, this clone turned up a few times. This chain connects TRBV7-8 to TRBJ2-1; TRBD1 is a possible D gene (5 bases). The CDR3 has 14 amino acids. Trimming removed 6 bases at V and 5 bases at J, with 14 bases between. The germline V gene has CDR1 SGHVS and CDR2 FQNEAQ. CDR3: CASRDTWGNNEQFF. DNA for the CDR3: TGTGCCAGCAGGGATACATGGGGCAACAATGAGCAGTTCTTC.

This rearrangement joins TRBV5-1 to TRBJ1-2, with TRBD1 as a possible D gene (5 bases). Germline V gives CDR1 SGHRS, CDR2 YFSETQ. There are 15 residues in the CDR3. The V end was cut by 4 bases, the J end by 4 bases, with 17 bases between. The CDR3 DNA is TGCGCCAGCAGCCCCCTACTGGGGCAGGCCTATGGCTACACCTTC. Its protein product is CASSPLLGQAYGYTF.

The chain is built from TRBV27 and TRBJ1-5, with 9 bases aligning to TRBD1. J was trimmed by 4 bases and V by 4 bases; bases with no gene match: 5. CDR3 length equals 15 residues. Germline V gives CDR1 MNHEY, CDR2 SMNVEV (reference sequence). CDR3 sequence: CASSYGQGLNQPQHF. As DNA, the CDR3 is TGTGCCAGCAGTTACGGACAGGGGTTAAATCAGCCCCAGCATTTT.

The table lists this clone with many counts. CDR3 DNA sequence: TGCGCCAGCAGCGGGACAGTGATAGGAGGCTACACCTTC. Encoded protein: CASSGTVIGGYTF. This rearrangement joins TRBV5-1 to TRBJ1-2; TRBD1 matches 7 bases. Germline V gene lookup returns CDR1 SGHRS and CDR2 YFSETQ. J gave up 8 bases and V 4 bases, and 8 bases lay outside the gene matches. The CDR3 contains 13 residues. The full variable domain, in which reference TRBV5-1 and TRBJ1-2 provide the parts outside the CDR3, is KAGVTQTPRYLIKTRGQQVTLSCSPISGHRSVSWYQQTPGQGLQFLFEYFSETQRNKGNFPGRFSGRQFSNSRSEMNVSTLELGDSALYLCASSGTVIGGYTFGSGTRLTVV.

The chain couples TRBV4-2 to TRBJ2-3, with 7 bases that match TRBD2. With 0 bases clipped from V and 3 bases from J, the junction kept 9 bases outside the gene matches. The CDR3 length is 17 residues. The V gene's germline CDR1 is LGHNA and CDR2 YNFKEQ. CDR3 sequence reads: CASSQDRASGGTDTQYF. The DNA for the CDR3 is TGTGCCAGCAGCCAAGATCGGGCTAGCGGAGGAACAGATACGCAGTATTTT.

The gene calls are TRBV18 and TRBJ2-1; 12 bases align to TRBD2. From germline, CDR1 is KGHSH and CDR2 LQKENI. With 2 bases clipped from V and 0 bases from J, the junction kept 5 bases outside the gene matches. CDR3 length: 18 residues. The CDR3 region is CASSPSGLAGPSYNEQFF. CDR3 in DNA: TGTGCCAGCTCACCATCCGGACTAGCGGGGCCCTCCTACAATGAGCAGTTCTTC.

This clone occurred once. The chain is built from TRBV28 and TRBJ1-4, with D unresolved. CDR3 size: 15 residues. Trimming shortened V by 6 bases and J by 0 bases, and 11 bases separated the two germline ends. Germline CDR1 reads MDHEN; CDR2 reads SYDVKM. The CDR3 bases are TGTGCCAGCAGCCTCAGAAGATCAACTAATGAAAAACTGTTTTTT. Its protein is CASSLRRSTNEKLFF.

The CDR3 DNA reads TGTGCCAGCAGCCCCCAGGGTACCCTCTCCTACGAGCAGTACTTC. It translates to CASSPQGTLSYEQYF. This chain links TRBV4-2 with TRBJ2-7, with TRBD1 as a possible D gene (5 bases). V lost 4 bases and J lost 0, with 13 bases in between. Germline assignment: CDR1 LGHNA and CDR2 YNFKEQ. The CDR3 runs 15 residues.

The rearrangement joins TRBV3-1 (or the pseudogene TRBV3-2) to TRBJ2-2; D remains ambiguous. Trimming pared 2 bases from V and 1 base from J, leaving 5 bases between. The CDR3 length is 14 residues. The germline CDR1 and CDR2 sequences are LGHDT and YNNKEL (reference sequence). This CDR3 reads CASSQLRNTGELFF. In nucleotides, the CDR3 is TGTGCCAGCAGCCAACTGAGGAACACCGGGGAGCTGTTTTTT.

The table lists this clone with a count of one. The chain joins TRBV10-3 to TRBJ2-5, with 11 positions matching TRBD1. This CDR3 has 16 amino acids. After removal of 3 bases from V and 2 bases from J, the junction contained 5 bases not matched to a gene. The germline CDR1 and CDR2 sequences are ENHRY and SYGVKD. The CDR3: CAISDAGTGGQETQYF. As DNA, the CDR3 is TGTGCCATCAGTGACGCCGGGACAGGGGGACAAGAGACCCAGTACTTC.

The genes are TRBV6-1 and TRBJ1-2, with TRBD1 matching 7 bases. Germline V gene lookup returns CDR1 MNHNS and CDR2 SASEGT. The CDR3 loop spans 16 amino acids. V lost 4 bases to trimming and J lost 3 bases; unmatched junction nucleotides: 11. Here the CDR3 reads CASSVRRGIGDYGYTF. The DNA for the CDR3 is TGTGCCAGCAGTGTGCGCAGGGGGATAGGCGACTATGGCTACACCTTC.

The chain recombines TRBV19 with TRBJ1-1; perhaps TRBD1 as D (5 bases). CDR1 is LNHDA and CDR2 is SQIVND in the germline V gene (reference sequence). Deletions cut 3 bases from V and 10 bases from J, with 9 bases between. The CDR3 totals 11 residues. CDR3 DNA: TGTGCCAGTAGTATCGGGGGGAGAGCTTTCTTT. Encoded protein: CASSIGGRAFF.

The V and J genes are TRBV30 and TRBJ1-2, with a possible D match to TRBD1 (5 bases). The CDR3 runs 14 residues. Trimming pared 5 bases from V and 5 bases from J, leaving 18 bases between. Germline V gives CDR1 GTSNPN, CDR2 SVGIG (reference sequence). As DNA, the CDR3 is TGTGCCTGGGGGCCGCGGGGGGGTCAGTATGGCTACACCTTC. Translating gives CAWGPRGGQYGYTF.

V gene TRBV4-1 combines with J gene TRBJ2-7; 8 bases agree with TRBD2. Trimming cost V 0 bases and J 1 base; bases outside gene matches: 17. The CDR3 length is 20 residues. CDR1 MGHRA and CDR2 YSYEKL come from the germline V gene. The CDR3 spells CASSQDPPGLVGARSYEQYF. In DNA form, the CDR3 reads TGCGCCAGCAGCCAAGACCCACCGGGACTAGTCGGTGCGAGGTCCTACGAGCAGTACTTC.

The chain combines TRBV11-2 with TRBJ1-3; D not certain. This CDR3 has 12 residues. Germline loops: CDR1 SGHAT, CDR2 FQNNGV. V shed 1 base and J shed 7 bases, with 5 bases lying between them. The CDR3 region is CASSLAENTIYF. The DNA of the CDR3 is TGTGCCAGCAGCTTAGCCGAGAACACCATATATTTT.

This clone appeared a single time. The CDR3 coding sequence is TGTGCCAGTAGTATCGCAAAGGGAGTCTATGGCTACACCTTC. As protein: CASSIAKGVYGYTF. The V gene is TRBV19, the J gene TRBJ1-2, with D unclear. V lost 3 bases and J 4 bases, leaving 12 bases between the germline ends. The CDR3 runs to 14 residues. Germline V gene data show CDR1 as LNHDA and CDR2 as SQIVND (reference sequence).

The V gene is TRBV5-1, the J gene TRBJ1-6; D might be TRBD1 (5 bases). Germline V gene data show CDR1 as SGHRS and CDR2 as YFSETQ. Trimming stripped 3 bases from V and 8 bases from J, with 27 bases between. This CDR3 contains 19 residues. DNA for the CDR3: TGCGCCAGCAGCTCGTCTAATCCGGGAACGGCTTCGGGGGATTCACCCCTCCACTTT. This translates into CASSSSNPGTASGDSPLHF.

The CDR3 nucleotides are TGCGCCAGCAGCCCAGGAGGGACAGGGCGAAAAGGGGCCAACGTCCTGACTTTC. Protein sequence: CASSPGGTGRKGANVLTF. V and J are TRBV5-1 and TRBJ2-6; TRBD1 matches at 9 bases. V lost 4 bases and J lost 4; bases outside the gene matches: 12. The CDR3 totals 18 residues. The germline V gene has CDR1 SGHRS and CDR2 YFSETQ.

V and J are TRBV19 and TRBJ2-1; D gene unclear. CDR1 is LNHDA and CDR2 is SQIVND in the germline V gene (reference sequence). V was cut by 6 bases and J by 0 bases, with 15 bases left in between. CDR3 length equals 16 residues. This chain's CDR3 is CASRDVAASSYNEQFF. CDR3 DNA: TGTGCCAGTAGGGATGTTGCGGCAAGCTCCTACAATGAGCAGTTCTTC.

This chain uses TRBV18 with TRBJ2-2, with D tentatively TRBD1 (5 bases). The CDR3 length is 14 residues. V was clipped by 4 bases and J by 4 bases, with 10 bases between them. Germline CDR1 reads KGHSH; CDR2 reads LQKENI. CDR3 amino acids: CASSQRDSTGELFF. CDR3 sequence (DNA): TGTGCCAGCTCACAAAGAGACAGCACCGGGGAGCTGTTTTTT. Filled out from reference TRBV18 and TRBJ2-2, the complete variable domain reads NAGVMQNPRHLVRRRGQEARLRCSPMKGHSHVYWYRQLPEEGLKFMVYLQKENIIDESGMPKERFSAEFPKEGPSILRIQQVVRGDSAAYFCASSQRDSTGELFFGEGSRLTVL.

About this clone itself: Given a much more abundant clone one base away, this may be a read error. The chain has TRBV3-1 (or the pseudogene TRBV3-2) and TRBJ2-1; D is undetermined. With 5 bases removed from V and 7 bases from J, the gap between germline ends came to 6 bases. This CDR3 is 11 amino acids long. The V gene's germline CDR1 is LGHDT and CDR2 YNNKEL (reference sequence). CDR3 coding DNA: TGTGCCAGCAGCGGGCTGAATGAGCAGTTCTTC. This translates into CASSGLNEQFF.

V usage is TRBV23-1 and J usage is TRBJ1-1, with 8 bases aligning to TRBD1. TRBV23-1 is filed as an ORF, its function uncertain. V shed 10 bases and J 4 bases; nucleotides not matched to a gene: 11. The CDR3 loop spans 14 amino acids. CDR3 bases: TGCGCCAACAGCAGCTACACAGGGGGCACTGAAGCTTTCTTT. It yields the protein CANSSYTGGTEAFF.